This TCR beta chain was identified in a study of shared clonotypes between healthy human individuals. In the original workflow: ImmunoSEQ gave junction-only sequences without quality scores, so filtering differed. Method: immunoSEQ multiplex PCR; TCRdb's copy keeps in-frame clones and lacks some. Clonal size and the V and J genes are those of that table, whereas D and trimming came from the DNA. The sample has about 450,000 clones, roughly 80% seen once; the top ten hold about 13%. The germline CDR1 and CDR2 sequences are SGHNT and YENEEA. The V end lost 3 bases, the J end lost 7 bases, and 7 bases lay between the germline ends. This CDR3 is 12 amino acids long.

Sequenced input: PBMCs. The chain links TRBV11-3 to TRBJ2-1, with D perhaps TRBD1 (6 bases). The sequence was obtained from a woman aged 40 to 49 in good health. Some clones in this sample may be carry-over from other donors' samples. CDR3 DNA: TGTGCCAGCAGCTTTACAGGGAATGAGCAGTTCTTC. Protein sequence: CASSFTGNEQFF.